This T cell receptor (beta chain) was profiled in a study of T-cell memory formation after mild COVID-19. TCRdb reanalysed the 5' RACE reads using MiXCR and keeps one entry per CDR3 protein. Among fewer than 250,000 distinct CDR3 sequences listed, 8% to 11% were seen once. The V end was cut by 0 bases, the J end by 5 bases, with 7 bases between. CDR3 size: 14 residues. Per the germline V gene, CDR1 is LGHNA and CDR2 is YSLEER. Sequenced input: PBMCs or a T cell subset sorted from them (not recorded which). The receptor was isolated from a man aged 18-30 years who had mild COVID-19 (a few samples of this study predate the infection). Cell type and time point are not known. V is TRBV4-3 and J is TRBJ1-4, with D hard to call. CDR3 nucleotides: TGCGCCAGCAGCCAAGATGCGGGGAATGAAAAACTGTTTTTT. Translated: CASSQDAGNEKLFF.